The 7 T cell receptor beta chains listed next were all sequenced from one sample in a study of T cell clonotyping in hematopoietic cell transplantation. The method was immunoSEQ multiplex PCR; TCRdb's version includes in-frame clones alone and lacks a portion of them. There are more than 8,000 clones in the sample; about 88% occur only once, and 25% to 30% lies in the top ten. The time point here: recipient sample about 28 days before transplant, after cytoreduction. This specimen consisted of peripheral blood mononuclear cells, obtained before stem cell transplant. The receptor source for this set is a woman aged 60-75 years with acute myeloid leukemia. Some clones in this sample may be carry-over from other donors' samples.

The chain is built from TRBV13 and TRBJ2-7; D not certain. V lost 2 bases and J 1 base, leaving 6 bases between the germline ends. The CDR3 totals 13 residues. The germline V gene has CDR1 PRHDT and CDR2 FYEKMQ (reference sequence). CDR3 sequence: CASSLSSSYEQYV. As DNA, the CDR3 is TGTGCCAGCAGCTTATCTAGTTCCTACGAGCAGTACGTC.

The chain is built from TRBV7-9 and TRBJ2-1; 10 bases match TRBD1. The CDR3 runs to 15 residues. The junction had 5 bases not matched to a gene; V was cut back by 5 bases and J by 4 bases. Per the germline V gene, CDR1 is SEHNR and CDR2 is FQNEAQ (reference sequence). DNA of the CDR3: TGTGCCAGCAGCCCCGAGGGACAGGGGTACAATGAGCAGTTCTTC. It specifies CASSPEGQGYNEQFF.

The rearrangement links TRBV30 to TRBJ2-3; D gene ambiguous. Germline V CDR1 and CDR2: GTSNPN, SVGIG (reference sequence). This CDR3 is built from 14 residues. V lost 0 bases to trimming and J lost 1 base, with 8 bases between them. Written as DNA, the CDR3 is TGTGCCTGGAGTGTACGGTTTGGCACAGATACGCAGTATTTT. Amino acid sequence: CAWSVRFGTDTQYF.

This rearrangement joins TRBV29-1 to TRBJ2-7; 7 bases map to TRBD2. Trimming at V came to 4 bases and at J to 4 bases, leaving 7 bases not matched to a gene. The CDR3 covers 13 residues. Germline V gene sequence: CDR1 SQVTM, CDR2 ANQGSEA. As DNA, the CDR3 is TGCAGCGTTGGGGAGGGGAGGGGTTACGAGCAGTACTTC. Translated, it gives CSVGEGRGYEQYF.

V and J are TRBV7-6 and TRBJ1-4, with a weak D call TRBD1 (6 bases). There are 14 residues in the CDR3. With 5 bases removed from V and 7 bases from J, the gap between germline ends came to 14 bases. CDR1 is SGHVS and CDR2 is FNYEAQ in the germline V gene. The CDR3 nucleotides read TGTGCCAGCAGCCCGTCAGGGGTGATTGAAAAACTGTTTTTT. Translated, it gives CASSPSGVIEKLFF.

The genes are TRBV5-4 and TRBJ1-2, with a possible D match to TRBD1 (5 bases). This CDR3 has 14 amino acids. V was pared by 3 bases and J by 6 bases, with 15 bases between. Looked up from germline, CDR1 is SGHNT and CDR2 is YYREEE (reference sequence). CDR3 amino acids: CASSSRGGLNGYTF. The DNA of the CDR3 is TGTGCCAGCAGCTCCCGGGGGGGTCTGAATGGCTACACCTTC.

The rearrangement links TRBV27 to TRBJ1-6; 7 positions agree with TRBD1. CDR1 and CDR2 from the germline V gene are MNHEY and SMNVEV (reference sequence). The junction had 3 bases not matched to a gene; V was cut back by 3 bases and J by 4 bases. The CDR3 runs to 15 residues. The CDR3 region is CASSFRDSYNSPLHF. DNA of the CDR3: TGTGCCAGCAGTTTCCGGGACAGTTATAATTCACCCCTCCACTTT.